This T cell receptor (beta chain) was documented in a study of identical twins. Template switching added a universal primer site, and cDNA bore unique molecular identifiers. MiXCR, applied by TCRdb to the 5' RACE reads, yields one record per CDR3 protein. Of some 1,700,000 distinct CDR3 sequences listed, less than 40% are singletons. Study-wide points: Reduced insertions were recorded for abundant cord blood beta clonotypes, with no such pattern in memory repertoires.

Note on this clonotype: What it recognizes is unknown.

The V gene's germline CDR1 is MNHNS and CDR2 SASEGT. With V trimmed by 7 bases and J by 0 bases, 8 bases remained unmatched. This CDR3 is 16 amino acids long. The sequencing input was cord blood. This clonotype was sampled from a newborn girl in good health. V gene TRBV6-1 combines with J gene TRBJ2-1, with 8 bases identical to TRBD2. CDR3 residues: CASKHSGESSYNEQFF. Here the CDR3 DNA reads TGTGCCAGCAAACATAGCGGGGAGAGCTCCTACAATGAGCAGTTCTTC.